This T cell receptor beta chain comes out of a study of identical twins. Germline V CDR1 and CDR2: DFQATT, SNEGSKA (reference sequence). V was trimmed by 0 bases and J by 3 bases, leaving 6 bases between them. CDR3 length: 12 amino acids. Findings and limits, study-wide: In beta out-of-frame sequences, the excess sharing between twins was weaker. Cord blood beta clonotypes that were abundant carried fewer insertions, and memory repertoires showed no such trend.

In its sample, this clonotype was seen many times. Its antigen is unidentified. It was template switching that added a universal primer site, and there were unique molecular identifiers on the cDNA. TCRdb used MiXCR to reprocess the 5' RACE reads, holding one entry per CDR3 protein. The sample consists of some 270,000 distinct CDR3 sequences, about 8% of them appearing once. Another study also made use of these data, one on yellow fever vaccine responses in identical twins.

The rearrangement links TRBV20-1 to TRBJ2-7; D unresolved. The clonotype was recovered from a woman aged 18-35 years in good health. The sequenced material came from CD8+ T cells sorted from blood. The CDR3 DNA reads as TGCAGTGCTAGAGATCAGAGCTACGAGCAGTACTTC. This gives the protein CSARDQSYEQYF.